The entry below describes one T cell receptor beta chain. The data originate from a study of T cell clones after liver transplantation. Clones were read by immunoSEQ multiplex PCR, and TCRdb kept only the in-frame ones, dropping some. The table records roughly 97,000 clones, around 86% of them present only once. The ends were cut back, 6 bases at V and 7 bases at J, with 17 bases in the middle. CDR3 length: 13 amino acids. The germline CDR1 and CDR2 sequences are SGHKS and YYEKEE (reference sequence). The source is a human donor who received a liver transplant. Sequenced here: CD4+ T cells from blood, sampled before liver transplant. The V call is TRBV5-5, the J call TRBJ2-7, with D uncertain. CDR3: CASIPSLSKEQYF. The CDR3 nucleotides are TGTGCCAGCATCCCCAGCCTTTCAAAAGAGCAGTACTTC.